This T cell receptor (beta chain) was recovered during a study of blood T cell repertoires in COVID-19 (dated by TCRdb to between 2020 and 2021). As for the study more broadly: ImmuneRACE Cohort 3 recovered participants were defined by two consecutive negative NP/OP PCR tests, healthcare professional clearance, or symptom resolution. Samples covering the acute and convalescent phases of COVID-19 were provided by collaborators in the United States, Italy and Spain. The prospective study material was composed of cDNA or gDNA derived from T cells, B-cell-depleted T cells, or PBMCs. The dataset comprised deeply sampled blood TCRbeta repertoires from subjects exposed to, actively infected with, or recovered from COVID-19. A freely available public database, intended as a resource for researchers studying the immune response to SARS-CoV-2, is where the repertoires were released. Samples came from the ongoing ImmuneRACE study (first 160 participants) plus 1,254 subjects from 6 global collaborators. Sample metadata almost always included a de-identified subject ID, COVID-19 status, age in years and sex. HLA class I and class II types, where available, came from metadata supplied by the sample provider rather than from assay-based typing. The investigation overall reported the following: The amount of clinical and demographic metadata varied by source and participant and was provided uncurated.

TCRbeta CDR3 regions were amplified from genomic DNA using the immunoSEQ Assay, a bias-controlled multiplex PCR. As for how the authors treated the data: Within the assay, amplification of reference gene primers was used to estimate how many nucleated cells each sample contained. To quantify the absolute abundance of each unique TCRbeta CDR3 rearrangement, sequence reads were collapsed and filtered. For each sample, productive Simpson clonality was calculated by taking the square root of Simpson's diversity index across productive rearrangements. The immuneACCESS repertoire file appears here via TCRdb, limited to in-frame rearrangements. These files lack a portion of the clones; in checked studies, under half of the deficit traces to unresolved V genes, and the cause of the others is not known. Clone size and V and J calls were adopted from that table, with D and trimming inferred from the DNA. The sample table holds approximately 360,000 clones, of which around 87% were seen once. The ten biggest clones cover about 1.9% of the sample.

Of note for this clone: Its binding antigen is unknown. Base quality data are lacking; no much larger clone is found one base away.

Participants in the prospective study were enrolled through a virtual design, were aged about 18 to 89 years, and lived in about two dozen United States geographic areas. In the prospective study, participants were assigned to cohorts based on the clinical history participants reported in a screening survey and a study questionnaire. In the prospective study, mobile phlebotomists collected whole blood, serum and a nasopharyngeal or oropharyngeal swab from each participant. Prospective study participants could optionally give additional blood draws and questionnaires over an approximately 2-month period. Prospective study blood samples were shipped either frozen or at room temperature before DNA extraction. V ends up 5 bases short and J 6 bases short, with an unmatched junction base count of 16. CDR1 and CDR2 are read off the germline V gene as SGHVS and FNYEAQ. Measured from the cysteine to the phenylalanine, the CDR3 is 17 residues long. Only the CDR3 DNA stays, 51 bases, in frame from base 1.

In this chain, TRBV7-6 is recombined with TRBJ2-7, with 10 middle bases fitting TRBD2. Sequenced: PBMCs or T cells enriched from blood (not recorded which). The receptor's source is a man aged 35-49 years in a cohort exposed to, infected with or recovered from COVID-19 (not recorded which). CDR3 loop: CASSQNQLLAGQFEQYF. At the DNA level, the sequence is TGTGCCAGCAGCCAGAATCAACTACTAGCGGGACAATTCGAGCAGTACTTC. With the rest looked up from the reference TRBV7-6 and TRBJ2-7 genes rather than sequenced, the full variable domain is GAGVSQSPRYKVTKRGQDVALRCDPISGHVSLYWYRQALGQGPEFLTYFNYEAQQDKSGLPNDRFSAERPEGSISTLTIQRTEQRDSAMYRCASSQNQLLAGQFEQYFGPGTRLTVT.